A single T cell receptor (beta chain) is shown here with its context. V was pared by 4 bases and J by 4 bases, with 11 bases of the junction left unmatched. This CDR3 spans 16 amino acids. The V gene's germline CDR1 is MNHNS and CDR2 SASEGT. In the authors' workflow: Nucleated cell number was recorded as an estimate derived from reference gene primer amplification. TCRdb keeps only in-frame clones here, not all; method: immunoSEQ multiplex PCR. That table gives V, J and clone size, and the DNA gave D and trimming. The sample has about 120,000 clones, 85% to 90% seen once. The data originate from a study of blood T cell repertoires in COVID-19. As for the study in general: The United States, Italy and Spain provided the acute and convalescent COVID-19 samples.

The chain links TRBV6-1 to TRBJ1-2; TRBD1 aligns across 8 bases. Specimen: peripheral blood. This clonotype was obtained from a human donor with acute or convalescent COVID-19. The donor label of this sample is uncertain. For the CDR3, the DNA is TGTGCCAGCAGTGTCATTTCCGGGACAGGCCTCTATGGCTACACCTTC. It encodes CASSVISGTGLYGYTF.